This T cell receptor beta chain is drawn from a study of cytomegalovirus exposure and HLA in healthy donors. At the level of the study: Inside one of the first data releases sat roughly 80 million unique TCRs taken from HLA-typed donors.

For this clone: Antigen unknown.

Whole-study findings and limits: Investigators reported more than 150 TCR beta chains as tied to cytomegalovirus. A later analysis associated 15,000 to 20,000 TCR beta sequences with HLA alleles at a 0.05 false discovery rate.

The CDR3 contains 13 residues. Germline V gene sequence: CDR1 SGHTA, CDR2 FQGNSA. With 6 bases removed from V and 7 bases from J, the gap between germline ends came to 15 bases. 13 Jbeta primers and 60 Vbeta primers were used for the PCR. Only in-frame clones appear in the TCRdb table, and some are missing; sequencing was by immunoSEQ multiplex PCR. The sample lists some 110,000 clones; approximately 79% were seen once. This rearrangement joins TRBV7-2 to TRBJ1-2; D is perhaps TRBD1 (6 bases). The sequenced sample was PBMCs. The receptor was derived from a man aged 25 to 40 in good health and CMV-seronegative. CDR3 sequence: CASSSRGDIGYTF. The DNA of the CDR3 is TGTGCCAGCAGTTCTAGAGGGGACATTGGCTACACCTTC.